Listed below are T cell receptor beta chains from one sample, sequenced in a study of naive and memory T cell subsets. TCRdb independently ran MiXCR on the UMI-ligation and nested PCR reads; one entry per CDR3 protein. Among 8,500 to 10,000 distinct CDR3 sequences listed, around 5.6% were seen once. The specimen was CD4+ TEMRA cells from blood. Every receptor here comes from a human donor in good health. The CDR3 runs from the conserved cysteine through the conserved F or W. D genes are given only for firm matches. The size entry is marked missing in some rows and otherwise reads once, few, many or a size class.

>-|TRBV12-3/TRBV12-4|TRBJ1-2|medium-sized
TGTGCCAGCGCTGTTGGGGGGGCTGGCTACACCTTC
CASAVGGAGYTF
>TRBD2|TRBV7-3|TRBJ2-2|many
TGTGCCAGCAGCTCCCCGGGACTAGCGGACACCGGGGAGCTGTTTTTT
CASSSPGLADTGELFF
>TRBD2|TRBV11-2|TRBJ2-1|-
TGTGCCAGCAGCTTTATATCGTCACTAGCGGGAGTCAATGAGCAGTTCTTC
CASSFISSLAGVNEQFF
>TRBD2|TRBV29-1|TRBJ2-7|many
TGCAGCGTTGAAGAGCCACTAGCGGGAGTTGTGGTGCAGTACTTC
CSVEEPLAGVVVQYF
>TRBD1|TRBV15|TRBJ1-2|many
TGTGCCACCAGCTCCCGGGACAGTTACTTATCGGACTATGGCTACACCTTC
CATSSRDSYLSDYGYTF
>-|TRBV18|TRBJ1-3|many
TGTGCCAGCTCACCAAGGGGCAACACCATATATTTT
CASSPRGNTIYF
>-|TRBV18|TRBJ2-3|few
TGTGCCAGCTCCTCAGGAGCGGCAGATACGCAGTATTTT
CASSSGAADTQYF
>-|TRBV6-6|TRBJ1-3|many
TGTGCCAGCAGTTATAAGGGACGGACCAGCTCTGGAAACACCATATATTTT
CASSYKGRTSSGNTIYF
>-|TRBV5-5|TRBJ2-3|many
TGTGCCAGCAGCTCGGGCTTGGCTGAAAACACAGATACGCAGTATTTT
CASSSGLAENTDTQYF
>-|TRBV21-1|TRBJ2-3|-
TGTGCCAGCAGCAAAGCGGCTAGCGGGCGGGGGATAGATACGCAGTATTTT
CASSKAASGRGIDTQYF
>TRBD2|TRBV7-2|TRBJ2-1|few
TGTGCCAGCAGCTCTGCCGTTCTAGCGGGACGTGAGCAGTTCTTC
CASSSAVLAGREQFF
>-|TRBV6-2/TRBV6-3|TRBJ2-1|many
TGTGCCAGCCGAACGACTGGTGTGTATGAGCAGTTCTTC
CASRTTGVYEQFF
>TRBD1|TRBV6-2/TRBV6-3|TRBJ2-7|many
TGTGCCAGCACATTGGGGACAGCACCCTACGAGCAGTACTTC
CASTLGTAPYEQYF
>-|TRBV18|TRBJ2-3|-
TGTGCCAGCTCACCCTCCCCGACGAGCACAGATACGCAGTATTTT
CASSPSPTSTDTQYF
>-|TRBV7-9|TRBJ2-1|few
TGTGCCAGCAGTCGGGCCCCGCGGGATGAGCAGTTCTTC
CASSRAPRDEQFF
>-|TRBV5-4|TRBJ2-2|many
TGTGCCAGCAGCTTCATGGAGGCAGGGGAGCTGTTTTTT
CASSFMEAGELFF
>TRBD2|TRBV5-1|TRBJ2-1|many
TGCGCCAGCAGCTTTTCTCTAGCGGGGAAGAATGAGCAGTTCTTC
CASSFSLAGKNEQFF
>-|TRBV7-2|TRBJ1-5|many
TGTGCCAGCAGCCCCCAAGGAGGGGCGGGTAGTCAGCCCCAGCATTTT
CASSPQGGAGSQPQHF
>-|TRBV11-2|TRBJ2-1|-
TGTGCCAGCAGCTTAGAAGGGGTGGGCCGACATGACAATGAGCAGTTCTTC
CASSLEGVGRHDNEQFF
>TRBD2|TRBV27|TRBJ2-7|few
TGTGCCAGCAGCCCCCGGACTAGCGGGATCTCTTACGAGCAGTACTTC
CASSPRTSGISYEQYF
>TRBD2|TRBV20-1|TRBJ2-7|-
TGCAGTGCTCCGGTAGCGGGAGCTTCCTACGAGCAGTACTTC
CSAPVAGASYEQYF
>TRBD1|TRBV6-2/TRBV6-3|TRBJ2-2|-
TGTGCCAGCAGTTACAACAGGGGGAACACCGGGGAGCTGTTTTTT
CASSYNRGNTGELFF
>-|TRBV19|TRBJ2-7|few
TGTGCCAGTAGTATAGGAGGGGGTGCAAGCTACGAGCAGTACTTC
CASSIGGGASYEQYF
>TRBD1|TRBV20-1|TRBJ2-7|many
TGCAGTGCTAGTTTCGGGACAGGGTTCGACGAGCAGTACTTC
CSASFGTGFDEQYF
>-|TRBV20-1|TRBJ2-3|medium-sized
TGCAGTGCTAGAGTCGTCCGGCAGGGTGGCCTCACGCAGTATTTT
CSARVVRQGGLTQYF
>TRBD1|TRBV13|TRBJ2-5|many
TGTGCCAGCAGCACCCGGGACAGGGGTGGTAAGACCCAGTACTTC
CASSTRDRGGKTQYF
>-|TRBV28|TRBJ2-5|few
TGTGCCAGCAGTACCATAGAGACCCAGTACTTC
CASSTIETQYF
>TRBD1|TRBV12-3/TRBV12-4|TRBJ1-1|few
TGTGCCAGCAAGACGACAGGGTGGAACACTGAAGCTTTCTTT
CASKTTGWNTEAFF
>-|TRBV29-1|TRBJ2-5|many
TGCAGCGTTCTGCGACCCCCTTCGGAGACCCAGTACTTC
CSVLRPPSETQYF
>TRBD1|TRBV6-2/TRBV6-3|TRBJ2-6|many
TGTGCCAGCAGTCCTGGACAGGGGGCGCCCTCTGGGGCCAACGTCCTGACTTTC
CASSPGQGAPSGANVLTF
>-|TRBV4-3|TRBJ1-1|-
TGCGCCAGCAGCCAAGATGGTTGGGCGAACACTGAAGCTTTCTTT
CASSQDGWANTEAFF
>-|TRBV6-1|TRBJ2-5|few
TGTGCCAGCAGTGAGTACAGAAAAGTGCGGGAGACCCAGTACTTC
CASSEYRKVRETQYF
>-|TRBV7-9|TRBJ1-5|many
TGTGCCAGCAGCTTGGGCGACGGGCCCCAGCATTTT
CASSLGDGPQHF
>-|TRBV7-2|TRBJ2-3|few
TGTGCCAGCAGCCCCCAAAGCGGAGGGGGAGCAGATACGCAGTATTTT
CASSPQSGGGADTQYF
>-|TRBV19|TRBJ1-5|-
TGTGCCAGTAGTATAAGAGTGCAGGGTGGACAGCCCCAGCATTTT
CASSIRVQGGQPQHF